One and the same sample provided the 27 T cell receptor beta chains below, sequenced in a study of cytomegalovirus exposure and HLA in healthy donors. The assay was immunoSEQ multiplex PCR, and TCRdb's table has in-frame clones only and misses some. The repertoire includes about 240,000 clones, approximately 87% of them detected once, and 2% to 3% sits in the top ten. The sequencing input was PBMCs. The receptors stem from a man aged 18-30 years in good health and CMV-seronegative.

CDR3 sequence: CASSLARRVTGELFF. The CDR3, as DNA: TGTGCCAGCAGCTTGGCCCGGAGGGTCACCGGGGAGCTGTTTTTT. The chain recombines TRBV5-6 with TRBJ2-2, with D possibly matching TRBD2 (6 bases). Germline V gives CDR1 SGHDT, CDR2 YYEEEE. V was cut by 0 bases and J by 4 bases, with 10 bases left in between. This CDR3 spans 15 amino acids.

The chain uses TRBV19 and TRBJ2-7; the D gene is possibly TRBD1 (7 bases). The length of the CDR3 is 12 residues. V dropped 11 bases and J dropped 6 bases, with 17 bases sitting between them. Germline assignment: CDR1 LNHDA and CDR2 SQIVND (reference sequence). CDR3 residues: CASRRGAGEQYF. The CDR3 nucleotides read TGTGCCTCCCGCAGGGGGGCGGGCGAGCAGTACTTC.

The CDR3, as DNA: TGTGCCAGCAGCCAAGATGGACTAGCGGGAGGGGCGACAGATACGCAGTATTTT. This codes for CASSQDGLAGGATDTQYF. V and J are TRBV4-2 and TRBJ2-3; 15 nucleotides line up with TRBD2. CDR3 length: 18 residues. Germline CDR1 is LGHNA and CDR2 is YNFKEQ. V dropped 0 bases and J dropped 3; count of bases not matched to a gene: 4.

The chain links TRBV5-6 to TRBJ2-4, with 9 bases identical to TRBD1. Germline assignment: CDR1 SGHDT and CDR2 YYEEEE. CDR3 length: 17 residues. The ends lost 1 base at V and 1 base at J; junction bases unmatched: 6. This CDR3 reads CASSLYRDRAAKNIQYF. CDR3 nucleotide sequence: TGTGCCAGCAGCTTGTATCGGGACAGGGCTGCCAAAAACATTCAGTACTTC.

This chain uses TRBV19 with TRBJ1-5, with 8 bases aligning to TRBD1. The V gene end was trimmed by 1 base and the J gene end by 2 bases; junction bases not matched to a gene: 4. The V gene's germline CDR1 is LNHDA and CDR2 SQIVND (reference sequence). The CDR3 loop spans 16 amino acids. The CDR3 nucleotides read TGTGCCAGTAGTATAGCCCAGGGGGCTCGCAATCAGCCCCAGCATTTT. It is translated as CASSIAQGARNQPQHF.

V and J are TRBV7-9 and TRBJ1-5, with D tentatively TRBD1 (5 bases). V lost 0 bases and J lost 5, with 11 bases in between. Per the germline V gene, CDR1 is SEHNR and CDR2 is FQNEAQ (reference sequence). This CDR3 region has 15 residues. DNA of the CDR3: TGTGCCAGCAGCTTAGCTGGGGGGTCCCATCAGCCCCAGCATTTT. Amino acids: CASSLAGGSHQPQHF.

The V and J genes are TRBV6-5 and TRBJ2-7; 10 positions agree with TRBD1. The length of the CDR3 is 15 residues. The V and J ends lost 3 bases and 2 bases, in that order; junction bases with no gene match: 4. Germline V CDR1 and CDR2: MNHEY, SVGAGI. The CDR3 region has the DNA TGTGCCAGCAGTTATCGGGACAGGGGTCCCTACGAGCAGTACTTC. It codes for CASSYRDRGPYEQYF.

This chain links TRBV30 with TRBJ2-2; no clear D gene. V gave up 0 bases and J gave up 3 bases, with 11 bases separating them. Germline V gene sequence: CDR1 GTSNPN, CDR2 SVGIG (reference sequence). This CDR3 has 15 amino acids. The CDR3 DNA sequence: TGTGCCTGGAGTGTACCCAGTCCCGACACCGGGGAGCTGTTTTTT. Translating gives CAWSVPSPDTGELFF.

The genes are TRBV7-2 and TRBJ1-1; TRBD1 aligns across 9 bases. CDR3 length: 15 residues. V was pared by 2 bases and J by 3 bases, with 4 bases of the junction left unmatched. Germline V lookup: CDR1 SGHTA, CDR2 FQGNSA. The CDR3 DNA sequence: TGTGCCAGCAGCTTACTGTGGACAGGGGACACTGAAGCTTTCTTT. It translates to CASSLLWTGDTEAFF.

This clone was seen more than once but under ten times. This chain joins TRBV5-1 and TRBJ2-1, with TRBD2 identical over 8 bases. The CDR3 is 14 residues long. Germline-derived CDR1 and CDR2 are SGHRS and YFSETQ. The junction had 3 bases not matched to a gene; V was cut back by 0 bases and J by 7 bases. The DNA for the CDR3 is TGCGCCAGCAGCTTGGGGACTAGCAGGAATGAGCAGTTCTTC. Its translation: CASSLGTSRNEQFF.

This clone was counted once. This chain uses TRBV6-5 with TRBJ2-5; TRBD2 matches at 13 bases. CDR3 length: 15 residues. Trimming cost V 5 bases and J 9 bases; bases outside gene matches: 9. Germline V lookup: CDR1 MNHEY, CDR2 SVGAGI. The CDR3 DNA is TGTGCCAGCAGTCCTGAGACTAGCGGGGGGAGACCCCAGTACTTC. Translating it yields CASSPETSGGRPQYF.

This clone was detected a few times. The V gene is TRBV4-1, the J gene TRBJ1-6; tentatively, D is TRBD1 (6 bases). Looked up from germline, CDR1 is MGHRA and CDR2 is YSYEKL. V was clipped by 0 bases and J by 5 bases, with 8 bases between them. The CDR3 totals 15 residues. CDR3 region: CASSQDQGNNSPLHF. CDR3 DNA sequence: TGCGCCAGCAGCCAAGATCAGGGGAATAATTCACCCCTCCACTTT.

This chain uses TRBV27 with TRBJ1-5; D perhaps matches TRBD1 (5 bases). Germline CDR1 reads MNHEY; CDR2 reads SMNVEV (reference sequence). The CDR3 has 15 amino acids. V was pared by 4 bases and J by 6 bases, with 16 bases between. The CDR3 protein is CASSSIGGVGQPQHF. In nucleotides, the CDR3 is TGTGCCAGCAGTTCCATCGGGGGGGTGGGTCAGCCCCAGCATTTT.

The V call is TRBV4-2, the J call TRBJ2-2; 9 nucleotides line up with TRBD1. This CDR3 contains 16 residues. V shed 0 bases, J shed 7 bases, and the junction held 6 bases outside the gene matches. Germline assignment: CDR1 LGHNA and CDR2 YNFKEQ. CDR3 residues: CASSQERTGVGGELFF. The CDR3, as DNA: TGTGCCAGCAGCCAAGAGCGGACAGGGGTAGGCGGGGAGCTGTTTTTT.

The gene calls are TRBV7-2 and TRBJ2-7; weak D call: TRBD1 (6 bases). Trimming removed 4 bases from V and 3 bases from J, with 19 bases in between. The length of the CDR3 is 16 residues. CDR1 and CDR2 (germline): SGHTA, FQGNSA. Here the CDR3 DNA reads TGTGCCAGCAGCTCAACGCACAGGGTTGGAGACTACGAGCAGTACTTC. Its translation is CASSSTHRVGDYEQYF. The full variable domain, its missing parts supplied by reference TRBV7-2 and TRBJ2-7, is GAGVSQSPSNKVTEKGKDVELRCDPISGHTALYWYRQSLGQGLEFLIYFQGNSAPDKSGLPSDRFSAERTGGSVSTLTIQRTQQEDSAVYLCASSSTHRVGDYEQYFGPGTRLTVT.

The chain is built from TRBV7-2 and TRBJ2-7, with D unresolved. V lost 4 bases and J 0 bases, leaving 13 bases between the germline ends. Per germline, CDR1 SGHTA and CDR2 FQGNSA. The CDR3 has 15 amino acids. CDR3 sequence (DNA): TGTGCCAGCAGCTCGGTCTCGGGTAGCTCCTACGAGCAGTACTTC. Protein product: CASSSVSGSSYEQYF.

V is TRBV6-5 and J is TRBJ2-7, with TRBD1 identical over 7 bases. The V gene's germline CDR1 is MNHEY and CDR2 SVGAGI. There are 13 residues in the CDR3. Trimming at V came to 8 bases and at J to 0 bases, leaving 4 bases not matched to a gene. CDR3 in amino acids: CASGWDSSYEQYF. For the CDR3, the DNA is TGTGCCAGCGGCTGGGACAGCTCCTACGAGCAGTACTTC.

The chain joins TRBV11-2 to TRBJ2-7, with D perhaps TRBD1 (6 bases). The CDR3 totals 12 residues. V dropped 4 bases and J dropped 4 bases, with 8 bases sitting between them. From germline, CDR1 is SGHAT and CDR2 FQNNGV. The CDR3 here is CASSSQGYEQYF. The CDR3 coding sequence is TGTGCCAGCAGCTCACAGGGTTACGAGCAGTACTTC.

Regarding this clone: At one end, the junction sequence differs from germline, possibly due to a read error. The J gene is TRBJ1-5, the V gene TRBV7-7; D not certain. The germline CDR1 and CDR2 sequences are SSHAT and FNYEAQ (reference sequence). This CDR3 has 15 residues. The CDR3 sequence is CASSQAHCRHQPQHF. The DNA of the CDR3 is TGTGCTAGCAGCCAGGCCCACTGCCGACATCAGCCCCAGCATTTT.

The chain joins TRBV5-1 to TRBJ2-2, with 10 bases lining up with TRBD1. Germline trimming cut 5 bases from V and 3 bases from J; bases unmatched to any gene: 7. The CDR3 loop spans 16 amino acids. Germline values: CDR1 SGHRS, CDR2 YFSETQ. The CDR3 DNA reads TGCGCCAGCAGAAAGACCGGGACAGGGGACACCGGGGAGCTGTTTTTT. Its translation: CASRKTGTGDTGELFF.

V gene TRBV10-3 combines with J gene TRBJ2-7; D is ambiguous. The CDR3 runs 14 residues. Germline V gives CDR1 ENHRY, CDR2 SYGVKD. V was clipped by 1 base and J by 2 bases, with 9 bases between them. The CDR3 nucleotides are TGTGCCATCAGTGAGTTCCTAGAAGCCTACGAGCAGTACTTC. Its translation is CAISEFLEAYEQYF.

The chain uses TRBV30 and TRBJ2-5, with 15 positions matching TRBD2. With the DNA end fitting TRBJ2-7 better, the J assignment may be wrong. The germline V gene encodes CDR1 GTSNPN and CDR2 SVGIG (reference sequence). The CDR3 has 15 amino acids. In DNA, the CDR3 is TGTGCCTGGAGTGTGGGACTAGCGGGAGGCTACGAGCAGTACTTC. Amino acids: CAWSVGLAGGYEQYF.

In this sample, this clone turned up a few times. V is TRBV4-2 and J is TRBJ2-5, with TRBD1 identical over 10 bases. Germline CDR1 reads LGHNA; CDR2 reads YNFKEQ. The CDR3 consists of 15 residues. V trimming: 1 base; J trimming: 7 bases; junction bases outside the gene matches: 6. The CDR3 protein is CASSQGTGGGGTQYF. The DNA of the CDR3 is TGTGCCAGCAGCCAAGGGACAGGGGGTGGTGGGACCCAGTACTTC.

The count of this clone is one. The chain links TRBV5-1 to TRBJ1-1; D perhaps matches TRBD1 (5 bases). Germline values: CDR1 SGHRS, CDR2 YFSETQ. V was clipped by 4 bases and J by 8 bases, with 15 bases between them. The CDR3 length is 13 residues. CDR3 DNA: TGCGCCAGCAGCCTGGGGTCCGCAGGGGAAGCTTTCTTT. This translates into CASSLGSAGEAFF.

The rearrangement links TRBV7-9 to TRBJ2-7; the D gene is possibly TRBD1 (5 bases). Germline V CDR1 and CDR2: SEHNR, FQNEAQ (reference sequence). Trimming removed 5 bases at V and 2 bases at J, with 13 bases between. The CDR3 is made up of 14 amino acids. In DNA form, the CDR3 reads TGTGCCAGCAGCCCTACAGGAGATACCTACGAGCAGTACTTC. It encodes CASSPTGDTYEQYF.

As to this clone: Other DNA sequences of this sample code for an identical CDR3. The chain joins TRBV5-1 to TRBJ2-1; possible D gene TRBD2, 6 bases. V lost 2 bases to trimming and J lost 3 bases, with 9 bases between them. The germline CDR1 and CDR2 sequences are SGHRS and YFSETQ. The CDR3 consists of 14 residues. The CDR3 bases are TGCGCCAGCAGCTTTGGGGGAGGCTACAATGAGCAGTTCTTC. Residues: CASSFGGGYNEQFF.

A remark on this clone: Different DNA sequences within this sample yield the same CDR3. The J gene is TRBJ1-2, the V gene TRBV7-2; no clear D gene. Trimming removed 1 base from V and 2 bases from J, with 11 bases in between. The germline V gene encodes CDR1 SGHTA and CDR2 FQGNSA. The CDR3 is 15 amino acids. CDR3 amino acids: CASSLGAAPNYGYTF. The CDR3 region has the DNA TGTGCCAGCAGCTTAGGGGCTGCACCGAACTATGGCTACACCTTC. The full variable domain, in which reference TRBV7-2 and TRBJ1-2 provide the parts outside the CDR3, is GAGVSQSPSNKVTEKGKDVELRCDPISGHTALYWYRQSLGQGLEFLIYFQGNSAPDKSGLPSDRFSAERTGGSVSTLTIQRTQQEDSAVYLCASSLGAAPNYGYTFGSGTRLTVV.